These 24 T cell receptor beta chains share one sample of origin, sequenced in a study of human T cells and chemical hapten exposure. MiXCR, run by TCRdb on the RACE reads, gives a single entry per CDR3 protein. The data contain approximately 41,000 distinct CDR3 sequences, 4% of them singletons. This sample's time point: patch test 1, 2 weeks after DPC sensitization. Treatment: therapeutic diphenylcyclopropenone sensitization with weekly scalp DPC. It was from unfractionated whole blood that total RNA was extracted. The starting material was whole blood, obtained in connection with sensitization to the hapten diphenylcyclopropenone (DPC). The receptors come from a middle-aged man with alopecia areata. Some clones in this sample may be carry-over from other donors' samples.

This clonotype was seen at least ten times. The chain has TRBV5-1 and TRBJ2-1; a possible D gene is TRBD2 (5 bases). The V end was cut by 0 bases, the J end by 9 bases, with 13 bases between. This CDR3 is 14 amino acids long. Germline CDR1 and CDR2: SGHRS and YFSETQ. CDR3 coding DNA: TGCGCCAGCAGCTTGGAAGACACTCGGGGTGAGCAGTTCTTC. It codes for CASSLEDTRGEQFF.

This clonotype was counted only a few times. The chain couples TRBV5-1 to TRBJ1-2; 9 positions match TRBD1. There are 15 residues in the CDR3. The ends lost 4 bases at V and 3 bases at J; junction bases unmatched: 7. Germline CDR1 and CDR2: SGHRS and YFSETQ. The CDR3 DNA is TGCGCCAGCAGCACACCTACAGGGGGCTACTATGGCTACACCTTC. Translating gives CASSTPTGGYYGYTF.

This clonotype was picked up many times. The genes are TRBV7-9 and TRBJ1-1; no definite D call. The CDR3 consists of 14 residues. V was clipped by 1 base and J by 1 base, with 7 bases between them. Germline V gene lookup returns CDR1 SEHNR and CDR2 FQNEAQ (reference sequence). The DNA of the CDR3 is TGTGCCAGCAGCTTAGGGGGAGGGAACACTGAAGCTTTCTTT. Protein sequence: CASSLGGGNTEAFF.

This clonotype was detected many times. V and J are TRBV5-1 and TRBJ1-6; maybe TRBD1 (5 bases). Trimming removed 3 bases at V and 6 bases at J, with 7 bases between. Germline V gives CDR1 SGHRS, CDR2 YFSETQ. The CDR3 has 13 amino acids. CDR3 in amino acids: CASSSGVNSPLHF. The DNA of the CDR3 is TGCGCCAGCAGCTCGGGGGTTAATTCACCCCTCCACTTT.

This clonotype was observed many times. The chain joins TRBV11-2 to TRBJ2-1, with D perhaps being TRBD1 or TRBD2 (5 bases each). Germline V gene sequence: CDR1 SGHAT, CDR2 FQNNGV. The CDR3 sequence is 12 residues long. V dropped 1 base and J dropped 10 bases, with 8 bases sitting between them. The CDR3 DNA follows: TGTGCCAGCAGCTTAGCTGGGGGAGAGCAGTTCTTC. Its translation: CASSLAGGEQFF.

This clonotype was counted many times. The rearrangement uses TRBV12-3 or TRBV12-4 and TRBJ2-6, with D uncertain. The CDR3 contains 14 residues. V was clipped by 7 bases and J by 1 base, with 8 bases between them. The CDR3 is CASTFSSGANVLTF. The DNA of the CDR3 is TGTGCCAGCACCTTTTCATCTGGGGCCAACGTCCTGACTTTC.

This clonotype was recorded at least ten times. The gene calls are TRBV28 and TRBJ2-1; 7 bases line up with TRBD1. Per germline, CDR1 MDHEN and CDR2 SYDVKM. Trimming removed 7 bases from V and 10 bases from J; junction bases left unmatched: 13. CDR3 length: 14 amino acids. The CDR3 sequence is CASTGTVDPPEQFF. The CDR3 DNA reads as TGTGCCAGCACGGGGACAGTGGACCCCCCCGAGCAGTTCTTC.

This clonotype has ten or more counts. The chain is built from TRBV10-3 and TRBJ2-5, with D unclear. CDR3 size: 12 residues. Germline CDR1 reads ENHRY; CDR2 reads SYGVKD. V lost 8 bases to trimming and J lost 5 bases, with 12 bases between them. The CDR3 DNA follows: TGTGCCATCGGTGGGGTAGAGGAGACCCAGTACTTC. Protein sequence: CAIGGVEETQYF.

Concerning this clonotype itself: Being one base from a much bigger clone, this may be a read error. V usage is TRBV10-3 and J usage is TRBJ1-4; no definite D call. This CDR3 is 13 amino acids long. Looked up from germline, CDR1 is ENHRY and CDR2 is SYGVKD. The ends were cut back, 0 bases at V and 8 bases at J, with 7 bases in the middle. For the CDR3, the DNA is TGTGCCATCAGTGAGTCGAAGATAGAAAAACTGTTTTTT. This codes for CAISESKIEKLFF.

There are many counts of this clonotype. The chain uses TRBV28 and TRBJ2-3; D is unclear. V shed 2 bases and J shed 6 bases, with 9 bases lying between them. CDR1 MDHEN and CDR2 SYDVKM come from the germline V gene. The length of the CDR3 is 13 residues. In nucleotides, the CDR3 is TGTGCCAGCAGTTTAGGCAGCGCGGATACGCAGTATTTT. It is translated as CASSLGSADTQYF.

This clonotype has ten or more counts. The J gene is TRBJ1-5, the V gene TRBV7-6; TRBD1 might be the D (5 bases). This CDR3 contains 15 residues. V lost 3 bases and J lost 1, with 10 bases in between. Germline assignment: CDR1 SGHVS and CDR2 FNYEAQ. Here the CDR3 reads CASSLAQGSNQPQHF. CDR3 sequence (DNA): TGTGCCAGCAGCTTGGCTCAGGGAAGCAATCAGCCCCAGCATTTT.

This clonotype came up many times. The chain combines TRBV12-3 or TRBV12-4 with TRBJ2-5; perhaps TRBD1 as D (6 bases). Trimming shortened V by 6 bases and J by 7 bases, and 18 bases separated the two germline ends. The length of the CDR3 is 14 residues. CDR3 amino acids: CASSPSTGSGTQYF. The CDR3 nucleotides read TGTGCCAGCAGCCCTTCGACAGGTTCGGGGACCCAGTACTTC.

The chain recombines TRBV7-2 with TRBJ1-4, with D unresolved. V was cut by 5 bases and J by 6 bases, with 13 bases left in between. Germline lookup yields CDR1 SGHTA and CDR2 FQGNSA. This CDR3 contains 14 residues. CDR3 DNA sequence: TGTGCCAGCAGCCGACGGTCCGGGGATGAAAAACTGTTTTTT. Its protein is CASSRRSGDEKLFF.

This clonotype was picked up many times. The chain uses TRBV9 and TRBJ1-5; D gene unclear. The CDR3 loop spans 14 amino acids. The V end was cut by 4 bases, the J end by 0 bases, with 8 bases between. Germline CDR1 is SGDLS and CDR2 is YYNGEE. In DNA, the CDR3 is TGTGCCAGCAGCCAGAGCTTTAGCAATCAGCCCCAGCATTTT. This sequence encodes CASSQSFSNQPQHF.

In this sample, this clonotype turned up many times. This sequence joins TRBV24-1 and TRBJ2-5, with 7 positions matching TRBD2. This CDR3 spans 18 amino acids. CDR1 and CDR2 from the germline V gene are KGHDR and SFDVKD. V shed 3 bases, J shed 4 bases, and the junction held 16 bases outside the gene matches. The CDR3 region is CATSDGGRGTGGRETQYF. The CDR3, as DNA: TGTGCCACCAGTGATGGTGGGCGGGGGACGGGAGGAAGAGAGACCCAGTACTTC.

This clonotype was detected ten times or more. The chain joins TRBV6-1 to TRBJ1-5, with TRBD1 matching 10 bases. The germline V gene encodes CDR1 MNHNS and CDR2 SASEGT. V lost 4 bases, J lost 4 bases, and 7 bases stayed unmatched. The CDR3 has 16 residues. CDR3: CASSGRDRGKNQPQHF. For the CDR3, the DNA is TGTGCCAGCAGTGGCCGGGACAGGGGAAAGAATCAGCCCCAGCATTTT.

This clonotype has ten or more counts. The CDR3 sequence: CASSESAGFNSPLHF. CDR3 bases: TGTGCCAGCAGTGAGTCGGCGGGGTTCAATTCACCCCTCCACTTT. The chain carries TRBV7-2 and TRBJ1-6; no clear D. V was shortened by 6 bases and J by 7 bases, with 16 bases between the two germline ends. In germline, CDR1 is SGHTA, CDR2 FQGNSA. The CDR3 loop spans 15 amino acids.

This clonotype was detected ten times or more. The gene calls are TRBV7-2 and TRBJ2-1; possible D gene TRBD1, 5 bases. V was pared by 5 bases and J by 8 bases, with 10 bases between. This CDR3 contains 12 residues. Germline V gives CDR1 SGHTA, CDR2 FQGNSA. CDR3 nucleotides: TGTGCCAGCAGCCGGACACGAGATGAGCAGTTCTTC. Amino acid sequence: CASSRTRDEQFF.

This clonotype was picked up many times. The chain uses TRBV13 and TRBJ2-1; 16 nucleotides agree with TRBD2. The junction had 5 bases not matched to a gene; V was cut back by 7 bases and J by 2 bases. In germline, CDR1 is PRHDT, CDR2 FYEKMQ (reference sequence). CDR3 size: 17 residues. Written as DNA, the CDR3 is TGTGCCAGCAAGGGACTAGCGGGAGGGCCCGCCTACAATGAGCAGTTCTTC. Amino acids: CASKGLAGGPAYNEQFF.

This clonotype was counted many times. V and J are TRBV7-2 and TRBJ2-6; no definite D call. V lost 1 base and J lost 0, with 13 bases in between. Germline lookup yields CDR1 SGHTA and CDR2 FQGNSA. This CDR3 region has 18 residues. The CDR3 sequence is CASSLVGPPSSGANVLTF. DNA for the CDR3: TGTGCCAGCAGCTTAGTAGGGCCCCCATCCTCTGGGGCCAACGTCCTGACTTTC.

This clonotype has at least ten counts. This chain uses TRBV10-2 with TRBJ1-3, with 8 bases lining up with TRBD1. CDR1 is WSHSY, CDR2 SAAADI, per germline. The V gene end was trimmed by 8 bases and the J gene end by 2 bases; junction bases not matched to a gene: 5. The CDR3 spans 14 residues. The CDR3 DNA sequence: TGCGCCAGCCAGGGGGCAGGGGCTGGAAACACCATATATTTT. Residues: CASQGAGAGNTIYF.

This clonotype was seen many times. The rearrangement joins TRBV29-1 to TRBJ1-4; D unresolved. This CDR3 comprises 13 residues. The germline gives CDR1 SQVTM, CDR2 ANQGSEA. Trimming removed 6 bases from V and 3 bases from J, with 11 bases in between. The CDR3 is CSVLKEANEKLFF. The CDR3 nucleotides read TGCAGCGTCCTGAAAGAGGCTAATGAAAAACTGTTTTTT.

The sample holds many counts of this clonotype. The chain employs TRBV7-3 and TRBJ2-1, with TRBD2 identical over 7 bases. Germline V CDR1 and CDR2: SGHTA, FQGTGA. The CDR3 sequence is 15 residues long. The junction had 6 bases not matched to a gene; V was cut back by 2 bases and J by 5 bases. The CDR3 region has the DNA TGTGCCAGCAGCTTAGCGGGGGACCGTCACAATGAGCAGTTCTTC. Its translation: CASSLAGDRHNEQFF.

The sample holds many counts of this clonotype. The chain uses TRBV18 and TRBJ2-6; 7 bases line up with TRBD1. With 3 bases clipped from V and 2 bases from J, the junction kept 1 base outside the gene matches. The CDR3 sequence is 15 residues long. The V gene's germline CDR1 is KGHSH and CDR2 LQKENI. CDR3 in DNA: TGTGCCAGCTCACCTGACAGGGCTGGGGCCAACGTCCTGACTTTC. Translating gives CASSPDRAGANVLTF. Together with reference TRBV18 and TRBJ2-6, the CDR3 gives the full variable domain: NAGVMQNPRHLVRRRGQEARLRCSPMKGHSHVYWYRQLPEEGLKFMVYLQKENIIDESGMPKERFSAEFPKEGPSILRIQQVVRGDSAAYFCASSPDRAGANVLTFGAGSRLTVL.